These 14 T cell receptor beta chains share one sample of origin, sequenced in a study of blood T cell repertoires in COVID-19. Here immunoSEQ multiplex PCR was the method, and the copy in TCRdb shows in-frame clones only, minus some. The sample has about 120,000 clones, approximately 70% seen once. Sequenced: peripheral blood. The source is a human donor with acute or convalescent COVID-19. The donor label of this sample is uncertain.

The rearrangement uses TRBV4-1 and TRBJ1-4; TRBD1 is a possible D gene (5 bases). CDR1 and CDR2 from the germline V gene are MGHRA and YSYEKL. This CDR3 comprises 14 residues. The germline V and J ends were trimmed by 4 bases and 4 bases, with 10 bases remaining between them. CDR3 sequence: CASSLQGLNEKLFF. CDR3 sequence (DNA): TGCGCCAGCAGCCTCCAGGGCCTTAATGAAAAACTGTTTTTT.

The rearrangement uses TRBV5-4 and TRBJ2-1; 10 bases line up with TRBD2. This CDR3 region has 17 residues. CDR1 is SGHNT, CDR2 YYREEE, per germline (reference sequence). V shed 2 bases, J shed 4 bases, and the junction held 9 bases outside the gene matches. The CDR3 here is CASSLGAGGPGYNEQFF. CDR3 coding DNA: TGTGCCAGCAGCTTAGGAGCGGGGGGGCCCGGGTACAATGAGCAGTTCTTC.

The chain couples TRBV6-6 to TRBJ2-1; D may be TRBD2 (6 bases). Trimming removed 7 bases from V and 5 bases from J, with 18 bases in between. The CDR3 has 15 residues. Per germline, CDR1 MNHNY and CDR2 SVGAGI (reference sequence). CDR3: CASTWRGSRDNEQFF. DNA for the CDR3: TGTGCCAGCACCTGGAGGGGAAGCAGGGACAATGAGCAGTTCTTC.

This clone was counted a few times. CDR3 amino acids: CASSPLMTGAGEAFF. In DNA form, the CDR3 reads TGCGCCAGCAGCCCCCTCATGACAGGGGCCGGTGAAGCTTTCTTT. The chain couples TRBV4-1 to TRBJ1-1; TRBD1 matches at 8 bases. Germline CDR1 is MGHRA and CDR2 is YSYEKL. With 4 bases clipped from V and 7 bases from J, the junction kept 11 bases outside the gene matches. This CDR3 spans 15 amino acids.

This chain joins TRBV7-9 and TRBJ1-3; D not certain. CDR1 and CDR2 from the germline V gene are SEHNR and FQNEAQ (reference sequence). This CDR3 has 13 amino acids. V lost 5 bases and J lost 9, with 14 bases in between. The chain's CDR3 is CASSAEAGGTIYF. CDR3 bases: TGTGCCAGCAGCGCGGAGGCAGGCGGCACCATATATTTT.

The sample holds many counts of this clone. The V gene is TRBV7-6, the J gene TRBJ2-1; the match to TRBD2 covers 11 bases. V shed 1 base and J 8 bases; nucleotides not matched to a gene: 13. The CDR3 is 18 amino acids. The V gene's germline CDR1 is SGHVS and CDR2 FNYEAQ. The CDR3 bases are TGTGCCAGCAGCTTAGGACTAGCGGGGACCGCCCAGGGGGATGAGCAGTTCTTC. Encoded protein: CASSLGLAGTAQGDEQFF.

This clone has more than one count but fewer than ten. The CDR3 bases are TGCGCCAGCAGCTTGGCACAGGGGATGAACACTGAAGCTTTCTTT. Translation gives CASSLAQGMNTEAFF. This chain connects TRBV5-1 to TRBJ1-1; 7 bases agree with TRBD1. The CDR3 runs to 15 residues. V dropped 0 bases and J dropped 0; count of bases not matched to a gene: 2. Germline-derived CDR1 and CDR2 are SGHRS and YFSETQ.

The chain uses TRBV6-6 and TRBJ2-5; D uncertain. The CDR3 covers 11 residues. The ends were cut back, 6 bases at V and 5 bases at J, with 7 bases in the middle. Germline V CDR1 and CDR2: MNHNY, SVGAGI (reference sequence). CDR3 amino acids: CASRAAETQYF. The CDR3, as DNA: TGTGCCAGCAGAGCCGCGGAGACCCAGTACTTC.

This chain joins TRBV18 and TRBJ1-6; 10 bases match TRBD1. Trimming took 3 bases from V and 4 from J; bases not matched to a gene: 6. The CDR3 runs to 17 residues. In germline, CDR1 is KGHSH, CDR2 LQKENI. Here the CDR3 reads CASSPWDRGGYNSPLHF. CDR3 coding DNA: TGTGCCAGCTCACCTTGGGACAGGGGTGGGTATAATTCACCCCTCCACTTT.

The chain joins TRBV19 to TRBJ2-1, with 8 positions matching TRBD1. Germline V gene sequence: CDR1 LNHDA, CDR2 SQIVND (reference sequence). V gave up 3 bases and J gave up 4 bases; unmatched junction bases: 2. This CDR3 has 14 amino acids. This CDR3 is CASSMGQAYNEQFF. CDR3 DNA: TGTGCCAGTAGTATGGGACAGGCGTACAATGAGCAGTTCTTC.

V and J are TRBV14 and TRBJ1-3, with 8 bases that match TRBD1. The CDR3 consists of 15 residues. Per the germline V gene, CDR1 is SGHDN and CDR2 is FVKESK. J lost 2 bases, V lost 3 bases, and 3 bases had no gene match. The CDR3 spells CASSQDREPGNTIYF. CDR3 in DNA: TGTGCCAGCAGCCAGGACAGGGAGCCTGGAAACACCATATATTTT. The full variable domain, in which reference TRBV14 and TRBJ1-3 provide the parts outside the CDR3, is EAGVTQFPSHSVIEKGQTVTLRCDPISGHDNLYWYRRVMGKEIKFLLHFVKESKQDESGMPNNRFLAERTGGTYSTLKVQPAELEDSGVYFCASSQDREPGNTIYFGEGSWLTVV.

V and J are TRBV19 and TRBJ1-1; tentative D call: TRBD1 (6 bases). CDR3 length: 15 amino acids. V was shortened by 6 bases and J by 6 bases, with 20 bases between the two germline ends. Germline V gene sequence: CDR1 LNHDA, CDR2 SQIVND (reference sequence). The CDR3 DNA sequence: TGTGCCAGTAGCCGGAGAGAATTACAGGGCTCTGAAGCTTTCTTT. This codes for CASSRRELQGSEAFF. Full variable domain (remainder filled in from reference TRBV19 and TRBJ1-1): DGGITQSPKYLFRKEGQNVTLSCEQNLNHDAMYWYRQDPGQGLRLIYYSQIVNDFQKGDIAEGYSVSREKKESFPLTVTSAQKNPTAFYLCASSRRELQGSEAFFGQGTRLTVV.

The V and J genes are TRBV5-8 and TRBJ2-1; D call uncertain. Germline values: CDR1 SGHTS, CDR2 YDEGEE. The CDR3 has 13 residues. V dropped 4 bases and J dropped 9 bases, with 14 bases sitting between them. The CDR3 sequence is CASSPPRGTEQFF. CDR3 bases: TGTGCCAGCAGCCCCCCGAGAGGTACTGAGCAGTTCTTC. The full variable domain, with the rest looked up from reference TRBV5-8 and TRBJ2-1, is EAGVTQSPTHLIKTRGQQATLRCSPISGHTSVYWYQQALGLGLQFLLWYDEGEERNRGNFPPRFSGRQFPNYSSELNVNALELEDSALYLCASSPPRGTEQFFGPGTRLTVL.

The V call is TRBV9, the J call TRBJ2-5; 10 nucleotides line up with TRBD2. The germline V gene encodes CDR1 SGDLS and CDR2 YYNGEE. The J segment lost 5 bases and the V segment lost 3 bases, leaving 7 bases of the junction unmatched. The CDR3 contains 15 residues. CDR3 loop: CASSAVSGGPETQYF. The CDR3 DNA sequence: TGTGCCAGCAGCGCCGTTAGCGGGGGGCCGGAGACCCAGTACTTC.